What follows is one T cell receptor (beta chain) and its context. Here immunoSEQ multiplex PCR was the method, and the copy in TCRdb shows in-frame clones only, minus some. The repertoire has roughly 240,000 clones, about 87% of them found once; the top ten carry roughly 2.3%. The data are from a study of blood T cell repertoires in COVID-19. This TCR was recovered from a woman aged 40 to 49 with acute COVID-19. Sequencing input: PBMCs or T cells enriched from blood (not recorded which).

The CDR3 is CATRQVFRADTQYF. The CDR3 coding sequence is TGTGCCACTCGACAGGTCTTTCGGGCAGATACGCAGTATTTT. The chain combines TRBV6-5 with TRBJ2-3; D might be TRBD1 (6 bases). In germline, CDR1 is MNHEY, CDR2 SVGAGI. The V end lost 10 bases, the J end lost 4 bases, and 18 bases lay between the germline ends. The length of the CDR3 is 14 residues.